This is a list of T cell receptor beta chains from one sample in a study of T cells in Graves' hyperthyroidism and ophthalmopathy. MiXCR, applied by TCRdb to the multiplex PCR reads, yields one record per CDR3 protein. The data show approximately 480,000 distinct CDR3 sequences, around 21% seen once. Material for sequencing was blood. The origin of the receptors is a man younger than 30 with Graves' hyperthyroidism. The CDR3 runs from the conserved cysteine through the conserved F or W. The D gene is left open where the match is weak. The size field is filled for only some rows; it gives once, few, many or a size class.

d_gene,j_gene,v_gene,abundance,CDR3aa,CDR3nt
NA,TRBJ2-7,TRBV10-3,NA,CAISEEIRGWEQYF,TGTGCCATCAGTGAAGAAATTAGGGGGTGGGAGCAGTACTTC
TRBD1,TRBJ1-1,TRBV6-5,few,CASSYSQGEIGTEAFF,TGTGCCAGCAGTTACTCCCAGGGGGAGATAGGCACTGAAGCTTTCTTT
TRBD1,TRBJ1-5,TRBV2,NA,CASSGSQGGNQPQHF,TGTGCCAGCAGTGGGTCTCAGGGGGGCAATCAGCCCCAGCATTTT
NA,TRBJ2-7,TRBV6-5,NA,CASSSPRGGSYEQYF,TGTGCCAGCAGTTCTCCCCGCGGTGGCTCCTACGAGCAGTACTTC
NA,TRBJ1-3,TRBV30,many,CAGPGPSGNTIYF,TGTGCCGGACCCGGGCCCTCTGGAAACACCATATATTTT
NA,TRBJ1-6,TRBV9,many,CASSVSGEANSPLHF,TGTGCCAGCAGCGTCAGTGGGGAGGCTAATTCACCCCTCCACTTT
NA,TRBJ1-1,TRBV6-1,many,CASSSRQTFFGEAFF,TGTGCCAGCAGCTCACGACAGACCTTTTTTGGGGAAGCTTTCTTT
TRBD1,TRBJ1-1,TRBV12-3/TRBV12-4,many,CASSLATGGLRLNTEAFF,TGTGCCAGCAGTTTAGCAACAGGGGGTCTTAGACTGAACACTGAAGCTTTCTTT
NA,TRBJ1-3,TRBV6-5,many,CASSYSSGARGNTIYF,TGTGCCAGCAGTTACTCTTCCGGGGCTAGGGGAAACACCATATATTTT
TRBD2,TRBJ2-2,TRBV2,NA,CASSEGGGALNTGELFF,TGTGCCAGCAGTGAGGGCGGGGGGGCTCTGAACACCGGGGAGCTGTTTTTT
NA,TRBJ2-5,TRBV12-3/TRBV12-4,NA,CASSQSSGGGETQYF,TGTGCCAGCAGTCAATCTAGCGGAGGGGGGGAGACCCAGTACTTC
TRBD1,TRBJ2-7,TRBV12-3/TRBV12-4,many,CASSVNRGLEQYF,TGTGCCAGCAGTGTCAACAGGGGTCTCGAGCAGTACTTC
NA,TRBJ1-1,TRBV11-2,NA,CASSSLGKVNTEAFF,TGTGCCAGCAGCTCCTTGGGGAAAGTGAACACTGAAGCTTTCTTT
NA,TRBJ2-4,TRBV28,many,CASSSLLLAKNIQYF,TGTGCCAGCAGTTCCCTCCTACTAGCCAAAAACATTCAGTACTTC
NA,TRBJ1-2,TRBV12-3/TRBV12-4,few,CASRARQGQDYGYTF,TGTGCCAGCAGGGCCCGGCAGGGGCAAGACTATGGCTACACCTTC
NA,TRBJ2-2,TRBV4-1,NA,CASSQLSVGGELFF,TGCGCCAGCAGCCAACTCTCCGTGGGAGGGGAGCTGTTTTTT
TRBD2,TRBJ2-3,TRBV11-2,NA,CASSLVSSGGAGTDTQYF,TGTGCCAGCAGCTTAGTTAGTAGCGGGGGGGCCGGCACAGATACGCAGTATTTT
NA,TRBJ2-7,TRBV30,many,CAWSLSNEQYF,TGTGCCTGGAGTCTCTCTAACGAGCAGTACTTC
TRBD1,TRBJ2-2,TRBV27,few,CASSTPTDRGRYSGELFF,TGTGCCAGCAGTACACCAACCGACAGGGGTCGCTACTCCGGGGAGCTGTTTTTT
TRBD2,TRBJ2-7,TRBV20-1,NA,CSAFSSGVEGYEQYF,TGCAGTGCCTTCTCGAGCGGGGTGGAAGGCTACGAGCAGTACTTC
TRBD2,TRBJ2-7,TRBV6-5,many,CASSYDSGGIYEQYF,TGTGCCAGCAGTTACGATAGCGGGGGGATCTACGAGCAGTACTTC
NA,TRBJ2-7,TRBV28,many,CASSSSGANYEQYF,TGTGCCAGCAGCTCCTCGGGGGCGAACTACGAGCAGTACTTC
TRBD1,TRBJ1-1,TRBV28,NA,CASSPSGQGMNTEAFF,TGTGCCAGCAGTCCCTCAGGACAGGGCATGAACACTGAAGCTTTCTTT
NA,TRBJ2-2,TRBV19,many,CASSIDGVGTGELFF,TGTGCCAGTAGTATAGACGGGGTTGGCACCGGGGAGCTGTTTTTT
TRBD1,TRBJ2-7,TRBV6-5,few,CASSYFGDRGPYEQYF,TGTGCCAGCAGTTACTTCGGGGACAGGGGACCCTACGAGCAGTACTTC
NA,TRBJ1-5,TRBV6-1,few,CASKLGVAAYQPQHF,TGTGCCAGCAAATTAGGGGTCGCTGCGTATCAGCCCCAGCATTTT
NA,TRBJ1-2,TRBV30,many,CAWSPKGTSYTF,TGTGCCTGGAGTCCCAAGGGGACGAGCTACACCTTC
NA,TRBJ2-4,TRBV27,many,CASSSWTNTKDIQYF,TGTGCCAGCAGTTCCTGGACAAATACGAAGGACATTCAGTACTTC
TRBD1,TRBJ1-5,TRBV12-3/TRBV12-4,few,CASSRTGPSNQPQHF,TGTGCCAGCAGTAGGACAGGACCCAGCAATCAGCCCCAGCATTTT
NA,TRBJ1-2,TRBV5-1,NA,CASSLDSRSIYGYTF,TGCGCCAGCAGCTTGGATTCCAGGAGTATCTATGGCTACACCTTC
TRBD1,TRBJ2-7,TRBV7-7,few,CASSRDRLSSYEQYF,TGTGCCAGCAGCCGGGACAGGCTGAGCTCCTACGAGCAGTACTTC
NA,TRBJ2-7,TRBV28,many,CASSSDRRGSYEQYF,TGTGCCAGCAGTTCGGACAGGAGGGGCTCCTACGAGCAGTACTTC
TRBD2,TRBJ2-4,TRBV12-3/TRBV12-4,NA,CASSLVYDGGAKNIQYF,TGTGCCAGCAGTTTAGTGTATGACGGGGGGGCCAAAAACATTCAGTACTTC
NA,TRBJ1-5,TRBV6-1,many,CASSEAGKGRYQPQHF,TGTGCCAGCAGTGAAGCGGGAAAGGGAAGGTATCAGCCCCAGCATTTT
NA,TRBJ1-3,TRBV12-3/TRBV12-4,few,CASSPGEPGNTIYF,TGTGCCAGCAGTCCCGGGGAACCTGGAAACACCATATATTTT
NA,TRBJ2-5,TRBV12-3/TRBV12-4,many,CASSFLQGAETQYF,TGTGCCAGCAGTTTCTTACAGGGAGCAGAGACCCAGTACTTC
NA,TRBJ2-6,TRBV6-1,NA,CASSVGEGSNVLTF,TGTGCCAGCAGTGTCGGTGAGGGGTCCAACGTGCTGACTTTC
NA,TRBJ1-1,TRBV7-3,many,CASSSRPGTEAFF,TGTGCCAGCAGCTCCCGACCGGGCACTGAAGCTTTCTTT
NA,TRBJ1-2,TRBV25-1,NA,CASSESIGAGLLNYGYTF,TGTGCCAGCAGTGAAAGTATCGGGGCCGGACTCTTAAACTATGGCTACACCTTC
TRBD2,TRBJ2-1,TRBV28,NA,CASSPPGPSGGKIEQFF,TGTGCCAGCAGTCCCCCTGGGCCTAGCGGGGGGAAAATTGAGCAGTTCTTC
NA,TRBJ2-4,TRBV19,many,CATPPTENKNIQYF,TGTGCCACCCCACCGACAGAGAACAAAAACATTCAGTACTTC
NA,TRBJ2-7,TRBV29-1,many,CSVEAGSYYEQYF,TGCAGCGTTGAAGCCGGCAGCTATTACGAGCAGTACTTC
NA,TRBJ1-5,TRBV19,many,CASSMGRLPPQHF,TGTGCCAGTAGTATGGGGAGGTTGCCGCCCCAGCATTTT
NA,TRBJ1-1,TRBV28,NA,CSSSPSDNTEAFF,TGTTCCAGCAGTCCATCGGATAACACTGAAGCTTTCTTT
NA,TRBJ2-2,TRBV29-1,many,CSVEFEGLNTGELFF,TGCAGCGTTGAATTCGAAGGCTTGAACACCGGGGAGCTGTTTTTT